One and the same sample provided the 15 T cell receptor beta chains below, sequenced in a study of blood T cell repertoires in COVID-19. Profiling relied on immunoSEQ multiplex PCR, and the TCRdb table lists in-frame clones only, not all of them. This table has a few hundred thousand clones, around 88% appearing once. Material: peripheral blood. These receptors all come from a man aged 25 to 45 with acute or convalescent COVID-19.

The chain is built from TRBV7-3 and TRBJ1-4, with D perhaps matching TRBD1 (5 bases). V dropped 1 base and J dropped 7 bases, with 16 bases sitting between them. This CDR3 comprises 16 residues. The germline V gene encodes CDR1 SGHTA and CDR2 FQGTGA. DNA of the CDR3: TGTGCCAGCAGCTTAAACCGACAGCTGGTTAGTGAAAAACTGTTTTTT. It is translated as CASSLNRQLVSEKLFF.

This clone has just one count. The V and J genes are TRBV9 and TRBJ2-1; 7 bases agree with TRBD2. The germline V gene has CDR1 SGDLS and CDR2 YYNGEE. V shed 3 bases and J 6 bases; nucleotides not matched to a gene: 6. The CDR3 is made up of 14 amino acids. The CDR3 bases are TGTGCCAGCAGCGCGGCTAGCGGTGCCAATGAGCAGTTCTTC. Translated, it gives CASSAASGANEQFF.

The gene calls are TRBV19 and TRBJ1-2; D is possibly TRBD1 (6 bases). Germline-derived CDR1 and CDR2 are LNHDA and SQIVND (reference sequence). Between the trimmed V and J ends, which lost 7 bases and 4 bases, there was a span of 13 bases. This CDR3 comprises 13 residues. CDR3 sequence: CASTPGGAYGYTF. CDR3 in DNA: TGTGCCAGTACTCCGGGGGGCGCCTATGGCTACACCTTC. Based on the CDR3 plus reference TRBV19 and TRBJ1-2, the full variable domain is DGGITQSPKYLFRKEGQNVTLSCEQNLNHDAMYWYRQDPGQGLRLIYYSQIVNDFQKGDIAEGYSVSREKKESFPLTVTSAQKNPTAFYLCASTPGGAYGYTFGSGTRLTVV.

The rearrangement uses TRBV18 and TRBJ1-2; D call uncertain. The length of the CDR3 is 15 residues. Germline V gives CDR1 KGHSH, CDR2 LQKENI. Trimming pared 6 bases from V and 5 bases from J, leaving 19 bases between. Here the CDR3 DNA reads TGTGCCAGCTCTCTAACCGTGAACACGGGTTATGGCTACACCTTC. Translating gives CASSLTVNTGYGYTF.

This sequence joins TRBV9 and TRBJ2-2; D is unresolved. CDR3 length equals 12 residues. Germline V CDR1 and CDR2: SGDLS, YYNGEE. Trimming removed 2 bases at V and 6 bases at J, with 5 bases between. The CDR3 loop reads CASSVLAGELFF. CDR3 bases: TGTGCCAGCAGCGTCCTTGCCGGGGAGCTGTTTTTT.

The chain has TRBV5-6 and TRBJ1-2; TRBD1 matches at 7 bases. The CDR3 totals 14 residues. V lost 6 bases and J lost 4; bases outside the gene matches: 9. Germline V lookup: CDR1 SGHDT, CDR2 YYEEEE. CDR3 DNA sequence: TGTGCCAGCAAGACCAGACAGGGTTTCTATGGCTACACCTTC. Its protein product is CASKTRQGFYGYTF.

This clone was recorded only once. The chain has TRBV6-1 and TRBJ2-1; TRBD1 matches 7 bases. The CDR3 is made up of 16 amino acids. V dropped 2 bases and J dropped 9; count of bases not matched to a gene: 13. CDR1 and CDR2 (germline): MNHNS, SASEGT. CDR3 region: CASSEPGRGLFREQFF. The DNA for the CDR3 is TGTGCCAGCAGTGAACCGGGCAGGGGGTTGTTCCGTGAGCAGTTCTTC.

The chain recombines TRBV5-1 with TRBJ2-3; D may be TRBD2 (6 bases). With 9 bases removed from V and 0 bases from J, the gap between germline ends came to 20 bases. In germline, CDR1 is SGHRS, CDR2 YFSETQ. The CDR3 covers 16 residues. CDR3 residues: CATRPGLHTSTDTQYF. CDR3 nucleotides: TGCGCCACCCGACCGGGACTCCACACTAGCACAGATACGCAGTATTTT.

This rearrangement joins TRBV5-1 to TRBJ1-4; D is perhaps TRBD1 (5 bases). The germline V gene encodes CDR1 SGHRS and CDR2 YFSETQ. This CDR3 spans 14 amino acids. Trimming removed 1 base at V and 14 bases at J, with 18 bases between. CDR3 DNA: TGCGCCAGCAGCTTGTTCTTGTCAGACAGAGTTCTGTTTTTT. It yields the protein CASSLFLSDRVLFF.

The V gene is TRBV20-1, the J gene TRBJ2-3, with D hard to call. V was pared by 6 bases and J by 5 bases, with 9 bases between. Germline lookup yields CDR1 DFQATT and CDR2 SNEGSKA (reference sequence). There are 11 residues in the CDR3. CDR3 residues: CSAHPGDTQYF. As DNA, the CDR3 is TGCAGTGCCCACCCCGGAGATACGCAGTATTTT.

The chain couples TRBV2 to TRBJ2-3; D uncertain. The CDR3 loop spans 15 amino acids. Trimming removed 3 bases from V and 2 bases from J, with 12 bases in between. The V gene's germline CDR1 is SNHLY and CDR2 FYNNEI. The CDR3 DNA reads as TGTGCCAGCAGTGATGGGCAGATCTTCACAGATACGCAGTATTTT. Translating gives CASSDGQIFTDTQYF. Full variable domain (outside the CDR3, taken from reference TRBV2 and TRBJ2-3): EPEVTQTPSHQVTQMGQEVILRCVPISNHLYFYWYRQILGQKVEFLVSFYNNEISEKSEIFDDQFSVERPDGSNFTLKIRSTKLEDSAMYFCASSDGQIFTDTQYFGPGTRLTVL.

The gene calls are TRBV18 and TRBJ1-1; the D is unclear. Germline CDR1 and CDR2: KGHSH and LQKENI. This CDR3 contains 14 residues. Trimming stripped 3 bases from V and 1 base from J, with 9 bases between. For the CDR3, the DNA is TGTGCCAGCTCACCCATCACTCGGAACACTGAAGCTTTCTTT. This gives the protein CASSPITRNTEAFF.

CDR3: CASSFEWAETGGWSGNTIYF. DNA for the CDR3: TGTGCCAGCAGTTTTGAGTGGGCCGAGACAGGGGGCTGGTCTGGAAACACCATATATTTT. The chain joins TRBV28 to TRBJ1-3; 10 bases align to TRBD1. Losses at the gene ends were 3 bases for V and 1 base for J; bases not matched to a gene: 15. The V gene's germline CDR1 is MDHEN and CDR2 SYDVKM. The CDR3 consists of 20 residues.

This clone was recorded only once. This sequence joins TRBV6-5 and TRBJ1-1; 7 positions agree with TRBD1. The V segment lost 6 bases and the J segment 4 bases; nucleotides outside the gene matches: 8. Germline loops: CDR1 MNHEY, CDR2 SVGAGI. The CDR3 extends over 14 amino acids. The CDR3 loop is CASSSRGDGTEAFF. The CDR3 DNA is TGTGCCAGCAGCTCCAGGGGGGACGGCACTGAAGCTTTCTTT.

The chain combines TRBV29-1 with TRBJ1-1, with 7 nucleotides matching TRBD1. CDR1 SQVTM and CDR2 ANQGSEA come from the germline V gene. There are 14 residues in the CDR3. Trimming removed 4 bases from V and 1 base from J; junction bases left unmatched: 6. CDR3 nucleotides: TGCAGCGTTGTCCGCGAGGGGGCGAACACTGAAGCTTTCTTT. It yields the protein CSVVREGANTEAFF.